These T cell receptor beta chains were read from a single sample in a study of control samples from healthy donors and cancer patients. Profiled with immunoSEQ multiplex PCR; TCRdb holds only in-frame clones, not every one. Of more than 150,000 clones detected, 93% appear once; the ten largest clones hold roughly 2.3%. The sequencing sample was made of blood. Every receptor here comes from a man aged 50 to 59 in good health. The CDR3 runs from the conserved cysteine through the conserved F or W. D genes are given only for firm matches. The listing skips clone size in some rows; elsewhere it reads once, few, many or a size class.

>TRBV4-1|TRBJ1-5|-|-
CASSQDGGSSNQPQHF
TGCGCCAGCAGCCAAGATGGAGGGAGTAGCAATCAGCCCCAGCATTTT
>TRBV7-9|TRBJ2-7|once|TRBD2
CASSFSGGNYEQYF
TGTGCCAGCAGCTTTAGCGGGGGGAACTACGAGCAGTACTTC
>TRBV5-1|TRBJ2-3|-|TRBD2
CASSLGGRAADTQYF
TGCGCCAGCAGCTTGGGCGGGAGGGCCGCAGATACGCAGTATTTT
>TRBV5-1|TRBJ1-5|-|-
CASSPGTSDQPQHF
TGCGCCAGCAGCCCGGGGACGTCCGATCAGCCCCAGCATTTT
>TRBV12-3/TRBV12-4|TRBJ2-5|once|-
CASSGRYQETQYF
TGTGCCAGCAGTGGGAGATACCAAGAGACCCAGTACTTC
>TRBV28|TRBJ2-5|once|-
CASSLHHQETQYF
TGTGCCAGCAGTTTGCACCACCAAGAGACCCAGTACTTC
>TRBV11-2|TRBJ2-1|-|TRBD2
CASSLDTGGYNEQFF
TGTGCCAGCAGCTTAGATACGGGAGGGTACAATGAGCAGTTCTTC
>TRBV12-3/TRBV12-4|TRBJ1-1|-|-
CASSWSYTEAFF
TGTGCCAGCAGTTGGTCCTACACTGAAGCTTTCTTT
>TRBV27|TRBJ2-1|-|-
CASSLSGLSYNEQFF
TGTGCCAGCAGTTTATCGGGACTTTCCTACAATGAGCAGTTCTTC
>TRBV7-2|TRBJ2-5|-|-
CASSSGQGGETQYF
TGTGCCAGCAGCTCTGGACAGGGAGGGGAGACCCAGTACTTC
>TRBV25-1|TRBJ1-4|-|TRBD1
CASSEFFRDRANEKLFF
TGTGCCAGCAGTGAATTTTTTAGGGACAGGGCTAATGAAAAACTGTTTTTT
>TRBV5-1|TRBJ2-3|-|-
CASSPASSAYADTQYF
TGCGCCAGCAGCCCGGCGTCTAGCGCGTATGCAGATACGCAGTATTTT
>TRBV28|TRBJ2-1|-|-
CASSLAGRAYNEQFF
TGTGCCAGCAGTTTAGCGGGCCGAGCCTACAATGAGCAGTTCTTC
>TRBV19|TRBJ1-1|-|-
CASNGRVNTEAFF
TGTGCCAGTAACGGCAGAGTGAACACTGAAGCTTTCTTT
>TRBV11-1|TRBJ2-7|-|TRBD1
CASSLGPGGNEQYF
TGTGCCAGCAGCTTAGGTCCAGGGGGCAACGAGCAGTACTTC
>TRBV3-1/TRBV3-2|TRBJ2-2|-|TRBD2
CASSHRGGTGELFF
TGTGCCAGCAGCCACCGGGGGGGCACCGGGGAGCTGTTTTTT
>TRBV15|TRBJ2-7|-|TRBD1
CATSRPDRVDEQYF
TGTGCCACCAGCAGACCGGACAGGGTCGACGAGCAGTACTTC
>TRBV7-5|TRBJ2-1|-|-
CARSLGSSGSIDEQFF
TGTGCCAGAAGCTTAGGGTCTAGCGGGAGTATCGATGAGCAGTTCTTC
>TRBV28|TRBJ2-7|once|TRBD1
CASRPTGVPYEQYF
TGTGCCAGCAGACCGACAGGGGTCCCCTACGAGCAGTACTTC
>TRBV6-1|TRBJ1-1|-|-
CASSETGNTEAFF
TGTGCCAGCAGTGAGACAGGGAACACTGAAGCTTTCTTT
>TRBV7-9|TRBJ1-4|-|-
CASSSPGWTNEKLFF
TGTGCCAGCAGCTCTCCAGGGTGGACTAATGAAAAACTGTTTTTT
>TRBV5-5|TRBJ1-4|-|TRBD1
CASSPGTAATNEKLFF
TGTGCCAGCAGCCCGGGGACAGCAGCAACTAATGAAAAACTGTTTTTT
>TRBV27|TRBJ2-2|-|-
CASSSPPGELFF
TGTGCCAGCAGTTCCCCTCCAGGGGAGCTGTTTTTT
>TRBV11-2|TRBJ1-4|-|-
CASSLGIGLTNEKLFF
TGTGCCAGCAGCTTGGGTATCGGACTGACTAATGAAAAACTGTTTTTT
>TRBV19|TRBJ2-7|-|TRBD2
CASSPLAGGYEQYF
TGTGCCAGTAGTCCACTAGCGGGGGGCTACGAGCAGTACTTC
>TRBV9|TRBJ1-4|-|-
CASSATQGTEKLFF
TGTGCCAGCAGCGCGACACAGGGTACTGAAAAACTGTTTTTT
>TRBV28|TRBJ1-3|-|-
CASMAYREGSGNTIYF
TGTGCCAGCATGGCCTACCGTGAAGGCTCTGGAAACACCATATATTTT
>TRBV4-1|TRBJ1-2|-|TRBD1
CASSQVPLDRVAGYTF
TGCGCCAGCAGCCAAGTGCCTTTGGACAGGGTCGCTGGCTACACCTTC
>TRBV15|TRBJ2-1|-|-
CATSRDPGREQFF
TGTGCCACCAGCAGGGATCCAGGGAGGGAGCAGTTCTTC
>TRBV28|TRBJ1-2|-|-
CASSFLQGHGYTF
TGTGCCAGCAGTTTCTTACAGGGACATGGCTACACCTTC
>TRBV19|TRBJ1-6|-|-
CASTNRDWNSPLHF
TGTGCCAGTACAAATCGGGACTGGAATTCACCCCTCCACTTT
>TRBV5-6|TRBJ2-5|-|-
CASSFRTLGRETQYF
TGTGCCAGCAGCTTTCGGACTCTAGGGAGGGAGACCCAGTACTTC
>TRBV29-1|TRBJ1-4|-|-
CSASGGGNEKLFF
TGCAGCGCCTCCGGTGGGGGTAATGAAAAACTGTTTTTT
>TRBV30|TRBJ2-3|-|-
CAWGKQGASGSADTQYF
TGTGCCTGGGGTAAACAGGGGGCTAGCGGGAGTGCAGATACGCAGTATTTT
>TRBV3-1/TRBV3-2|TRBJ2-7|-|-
CASSQVAGYEQYF
TGTGCCAGCAGCCAAGTTGCTGGGTACGAGCAGTACTTC
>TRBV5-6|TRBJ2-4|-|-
CASSSMASLAKNIQYF
TGTGCCAGCAGCTCCATGGCATCCTTAGCCAAAAACATTCAGTACTTC
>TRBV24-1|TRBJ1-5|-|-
CATSVGVRNQPQHF
TGTGCCACCAGTGTAGGGGTGCGCAATCAGCCCCAGCATTTT
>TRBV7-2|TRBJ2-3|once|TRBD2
CASSLGLAIDTQYF
TGTGCCAGCAGCTTGGGACTAGCAATAGATACGCAGTATTTT
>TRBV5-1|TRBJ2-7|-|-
CASSLVPSSYEQYF
TGCGCCAGCAGCTTGGTCCCGAGCTCCTACGAGCAGTACTTC
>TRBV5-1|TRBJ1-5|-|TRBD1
CASRSVIYRGSNQPQHF
TGCGCCAGCCGGTCGGTTATCTACAGGGGGAGTAATCAGCCCCAGCATTTT
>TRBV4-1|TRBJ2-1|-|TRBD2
CASSQALAGVNEQFF
TGCGCCAGCAGCCAAGCGCTAGCGGGAGTCAATGAGCAGTTCTTC
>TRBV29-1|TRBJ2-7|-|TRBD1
CSVVRTGSYEQYF
TGCAGCGTTGTAAGGACAGGGTCGTACGAGCAGTACTTC
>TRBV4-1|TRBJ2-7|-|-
CASSSQRPYEQYF
TGCGCCAGCAGCTCCCAGAGGCCCTACGAGCAGTACTTC
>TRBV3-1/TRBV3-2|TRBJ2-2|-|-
CASSQAGAVTGELFF
TGTGCCAGCAGCCAAGCGGGAGCGGTCACCGGGGAGCTGTTTTTT
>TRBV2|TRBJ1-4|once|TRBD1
CASSPTGVYPNEKLFF
TGTGCCAGCAGCCCGACAGGGGTATACCCTAATGAAAAACTGTTTTTT
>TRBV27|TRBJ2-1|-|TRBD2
CATLSGTRGSSEQFF
TGTGCCACTCTCAGTGGGACTAGGGGGTCAAGTGAGCAGTTCTTC
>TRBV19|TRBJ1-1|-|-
CASNGAGMKTEAFF
TGTGCCAGTAACGGGGCAGGGATGAAGACTGAAGCTTTCTTT
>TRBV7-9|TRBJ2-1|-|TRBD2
CASSRVAGVSYNEQFF
TGTGCCAGCAGCCGTGTCGCGGGGGTCTCCTACAATGAGCAGTTCTTC
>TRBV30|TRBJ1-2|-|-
CAWRTGTGAYGYTF
TGTGCCTGGAGAACCGGGACGGGGGCCTATGGCTACACCTTC
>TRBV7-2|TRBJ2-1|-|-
CASSPGPYNEQFF
TGTGCCAGCAGCCCAGGGCCCTACAATGAGCAGTTCTTC
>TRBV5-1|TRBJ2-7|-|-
CASSLEVGNEQYF
TGCGCCAGCAGCTTGGAGGTAGGGAACGAGCAGTACTTC
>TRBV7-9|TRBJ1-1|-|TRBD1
CASSPGQGALTEAFF
TGTGCCAGCAGCCCAGGACAGGGGGCTTTGACTGAAGCTTTCTTT
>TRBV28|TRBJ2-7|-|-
CASSTTYEQYF
TGTGCCAGCAGTACCACGTACGAGCAGTACTTC
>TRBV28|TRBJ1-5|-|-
CASSSGAVNNQPQHF
TGTGCCAGCAGTTCAGGTGCTGTAAATAATCAGCCCCAGCATTTT
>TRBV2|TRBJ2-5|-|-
CASSETGWETQYF
TGTGCCAGCAGTGAAACTGGGTGGGAGACCCAGTACTTC
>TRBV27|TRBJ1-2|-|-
CASSRTDSYGYTF
TGTGCCAGCAGTCGAACCGACAGCTATGGCTACACCTTC
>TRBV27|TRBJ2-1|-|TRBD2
CASTAGGYNEQFF
TGTGCCAGCACAGCGGGAGGGTACAATGAGCAGTTCTTC
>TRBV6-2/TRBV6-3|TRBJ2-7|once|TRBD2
CASSPGGSNSYEQYF
TGTGCCAGCAGCCCCGGCGGGAGCAACTCCTACGAGCAGTACTTC
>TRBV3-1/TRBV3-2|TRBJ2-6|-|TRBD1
CASSQEWGQGSGANVLTF
TGTGCCAGCAGCCAAGAATGGGGACAGGGGAGCGGGGCCAACGTCCTGACTTTC